The 21 T cell receptor beta chains below come from one sample, sequenced in a study of T cells in Graves' hyperthyroidism and ophthalmopathy. Amplification of TCR beta CDR3 regions used RNA as the template. HTBI primers were employed in a first-round RT-PCR of the TCR CDR3. TCRdb re-derived calls from the multiplex PCR reads in MiXCR, one entry per CDR3 protein. The table has about 360,000 distinct CDR3 sequences, roughly 13% seen once. Sample: blood. Receptors were obtained from a woman between 18 and 29 years old with Graves' hyperthyroidism.

The chain uses TRBV7-3 and TRBJ2-3; 8 nucleotides align to TRBD2. The J segment lost 4 bases and the V segment lost 1 base, leaving 7 bases of the junction unmatched. Germline V lookup: CDR1 SGHTA, CDR2 FQGTGA. This CDR3 contains 16 residues. The CDR3 DNA reads as TGTGCCAGCAGCTTAAAGTCGGGGGGGCCGGCAGATACGCAGTATTTT. It translates to CASSLKSGGPADTQYF.

This clonotype was found many times. The J gene is TRBJ2-5, the V gene TRBV5-1; maybe TRBD1 (5 bases). The CDR3 has 14 amino acids. Germline CDR1 and CDR2: SGHRS and YFSETQ. The V and J ends lost 4 bases and 1 base respectively, with 11 bases between them. CDR3 residues: CASSHIQVQETQYF. DNA of the CDR3: TGCGCCAGCAGCCACATACAGGTCCAAGAGACCCAGTACTTC.

The CDR3 sequence: CASSALPAHGYTF. CDR3 bases: TGTGCCAGCAGCGCCCTTCCGGCCCATGGCTACACCTTC. V and J are TRBV9 and TRBJ1-2; D not certain. The CDR3 extends over 13 amino acids. Germline V gene lookup returns CDR1 SGDLS and CDR2 YYNGEE. Trimming removed 3 bases from V and 6 bases from J, with 12 bases in between.

In its sample, this clonotype was seen many times. V is TRBV28 and J is TRBJ1-2; D is unclear. The germline V gene encodes CDR1 MDHEN and CDR2 SYDVKM. V was shortened by 3 bases and J by 3 bases, with 5 bases between the two germline ends. This CDR3 comprises 12 residues. The CDR3 sequence: CASSFSYYGYTF. The CDR3 DNA follows: TGTGCCAGCAGTTTCTCCTACTATGGCTACACCTTC.

Ten or more counts support this clonotype. The chain combines TRBV13 with TRBJ2-5, with 7 nucleotides matching TRBD1. V gave up 5 bases and J gave up 5 bases; unmatched junction bases: 5. CDR3 size: 13 residues. Germline V gives CDR1 PRHDT, CDR2 FYEKMQ (reference sequence). The CDR3 is CASSTLQGETQYF. CDR3 nucleotide sequence: TGTGCCAGCAGCACATTACAGGGGGAGACCCAGTACTTC.

This clonotype came up a few times. A far larger clone is only one base removed, so a read error is likely. The chain employs TRBV7-3 and TRBJ1-1; no firm D call. Germline V lookup: CDR1 SGHTA, CDR2 FQGTGA. The CDR3 is 13 amino acids. For the CDR3, the DNA is TGTGCCAGCAGCTTAGGCCCGAACACTGAAGCTTCCTTT. This sequence encodes CASSLGPNTEASF.

This clonotype was found many times. This chain uses TRBV12-3 or TRBV12-4 with TRBJ1-1, with TRBD1 as a possible D gene (6 bases). Trimming left V 2 bases short and J 2 bases short, with 12 bases between. CDR3 length equals 15 residues. The CDR3 sequence is CASSLQTGPNTEAFF. CDR3 nucleotides: TGTGCCAGCAGTTTACAGACAGGACCAAACACTGAAGCTTTCTTT.

Remarks on this clonotype: A junction end diverges from the germline sequence, so it may reflect a read error. The V and J genes are TRBV12-3 or TRBV12-4 and TRBJ1-2; perhaps TRBD1 as D (6 bases). CDR3 length: 15 amino acids. The CDR3, as DNA: TGTGCCAGCGGTTTCGGGGGGGCGCGGGGCTATGGCTACACCTTC. Encoded protein: CASGFGGARGYGYTF.

V is TRBV7-2 and J is TRBJ1-1, with 7 bases matching TRBD1. The CDR3 is 14 residues long. The germline V gene encodes CDR1 SGHTA and CDR2 FQGNSA. Germline trimming cut 3 bases from V and 1 base from J; bases unmatched to any gene: 2. In DNA, the CDR3 is TGTGCCAGCAGCTTCCACAGGGGGAACACTGAAGCTTTCTTT. Translating it yields CASSFHRGNTEAFF.

The sample holds many counts of this clonotype. V gene TRBV28 combines with J gene TRBJ2-5; weak D call: TRBD2 (5 bases). V dropped 6 bases and J dropped 2 bases, with 16 bases sitting between them. The CDR3 loop spans 15 amino acids. CDR1 is MDHEN and CDR2 is SYDVKM in the germline V gene. The CDR3 loop is CASSASGLGQETQYF. DNA of the CDR3: TGTGCCAGCAGCGCCTCCGGACTGGGGCAAGAGACCCAGTACTTC.

This clonotype was recorded many times. The rearrangement joins TRBV9 to TRBJ2-7, with 10 bases that match TRBD1. The CDR3 is made up of 15 amino acids. Germline CDR1 reads SGDLS; CDR2 reads YYNGEE. The trim removed 2 bases at V and 4 bases at J, leaving 6 bases unmatched. The CDR3 reads CASSVGDRGFYEQYF. The CDR3 DNA reads TGTGCCAGCAGCGTGGGGGACAGGGGATTTTACGAGCAGTACTTC.

This sequence joins TRBV28 and TRBJ2-7; tentative D call: TRBD2 (6 bases). Deletions cut 4 bases from V and 3 bases from J, with 10 bases between. The CDR3 has 13 amino acids. Germline assignment: CDR1 MDHEN and CDR2 SYDVKM. The CDR3 here is CASSSPGLYEQYF. The CDR3 DNA reads as TGTGCCAGCAGTTCGCCGGGACTCTACGAGCAGTACTTC. Drawing the rest from reference TRBV28 and TRBJ2-7, the complete variable domain is DVKVTQSSRYLVKRTGEKVFLECVQDMDHENMFWYRQDPGLGLRLIYFSYDVKMKEKGDIPEGYSVSREKKERFSLILESASTNQTSMYLCASSSPGLYEQYFGPGTRLTVT.

This clonotype was seen a few times. The chain is built from TRBV29-1 and TRBJ2-5; TRBD2 is a possible D gene (6 bases). The CDR3 has 11 amino acids. Trimming left V 3 bases short and J 5 bases short, with 7 bases between. Germline V CDR1 and CDR2: SQVTM, ANQGSEA. In nucleotides, the CDR3 is TGCAGCGTTGAGGAGGGGGAGACCCAGTACTTC. Translated: CSVEEGETQYF.

This sequence joins TRBV19 and TRBJ2-1; D call uncertain. Germline V gene sequence: CDR1 LNHDA, CDR2 SQIVND (reference sequence). This CDR3 is built from 15 residues. Deletions cut 0 bases from V and 4 bases from J, with 10 bases between. The CDR3 DNA sequence: TGTGCCAGTAGTATAGAAGGCATGGGGTACAATGAGCAGTTCTTC. Translation: CASSIEGMGYNEQFF.

The table lists this clonotype with a few counts. The chain uses TRBV12-3 or TRBV12-4 and TRBJ2-5; 8 bases map to TRBD1. This CDR3 region has 13 residues. The J segment lost 5 bases and the V segment lost 7 bases, leaving 6 bases of the junction unmatched. The CDR3 DNA is TGTGCCAGCATACGACAGGGGACGGAGACCCAGTACTTC. Translation gives CASIRQGTETQYF.

The chain has TRBV6-1 and TRBJ2-1; 8 nucleotides line up with TRBD2. CDR3 size: 15 residues. With 6 bases clipped from V and 1 base from J, the junction kept 5 bases outside the gene matches. Germline values: CDR1 MNHNS, CDR2 SASEGT. The CDR3 loop is CASSLSGGSYNEQFF. In DNA form, the CDR3 reads TGTGCCAGCAGCCTCAGCGGGGGTTCCTACAATGAGCAGTTCTTC.

This clonotype was detected only a few times. This chain connects TRBV27 to TRBJ2-7, with 7 bases matching TRBD1. Trimming cost V 5 bases and J 2 bases; bases outside gene matches: 6. Germline V lookup: CDR1 MNHEY, CDR2 SMNVEV (reference sequence). This CDR3 region has 14 residues. CDR3 region: CASSTGQAAYEQYF. CDR3 in DNA: TGTGCCAGCAGTACCGGACAGGCCGCCTACGAGCAGTACTTC.

The J gene is TRBJ2-7, the V gene TRBV6-5; 7 bases match TRBD1. V trimming: 0 bases; J trimming: 4 bases; junction bases outside the gene matches: 9. Germline assignment: CDR1 MNHEY and CDR2 SVGAGI. The CDR3 has 16 amino acids. CDR3 residues: CASSYSKGAGGYEQYF. In DNA form, the CDR3 reads TGTGCCAGCAGTTACTCGAAGGGAGCAGGGGGTTACGAGCAGTACTTC.

This clonotype has at least ten counts. The rearrangement uses TRBV2 and TRBJ1-1; TRBD1 agrees at 9 bases. The germline gives CDR1 SNHLY, CDR2 FYNNEI. This CDR3 has 13 residues. V lost 6 bases to trimming and J lost 10 bases; unmatched junction nucleotides: 9. The DNA of the CDR3 is TGTGCCAGCAGGCGGGGACAGGGCTTGGGAGCTTTCTTT. Translation: CASRRGQGLGAFF.

V usage is TRBV25-1 and J usage is TRBJ1-1; no firm D call. Trimming took 1 base from V and 2 from J, leaving 8 bases between them. The CDR3 loop spans 14 amino acids. The germline V gene encodes CDR1 MGHDK and CDR2 SYGVNS. The CDR3 loop is CASSELGTNTEAFF. For the CDR3, the DNA is TGTGCCAGCAGTGAATTGGGCACCAACACTGAAGCTTTCTTT.

The sample holds many counts of this clonotype. This rearrangement joins TRBV10-1 to TRBJ1-4; 8 nucleotides match TRBD1. J lost 7 bases, V lost 2 bases, and 9 bases had no gene match. CDR3 length: 16 amino acids. Germline-derived CDR1 and CDR2 are WNHNN and SYGVQD (reference sequence). The CDR3 is CASSEDRGPSLEKLFF. The CDR3 DNA reads as TGCGCCAGCAGTGAGGACAGGGGTCCATCGCTTGAAAAACTGTTTTTT.